Shown below are 29 T cell receptor beta chains from a single sample sequenced in a study of cytomegalovirus exposure and HLA in healthy donors. Primers for the PCR totalled 60 Vbeta and 13 Jbeta. Assay: immunoSEQ multiplex PCR; the TCRdb copy retains only in-frame clones and omits some. The sample includes under 200,000 clones, roughly four fifths of them seen just once. Sample: PBMCs. The receptors derive from a man between 35 and 55 years old in good health and CMV-seronegative.

This clone was counted between two and nine times. The gene calls are TRBV11-2 and TRBJ2-1; 8 nucleotides line up with TRBD2. The V gene end was trimmed by 5 bases and the J gene end by 10 bases; junction bases not matched to a gene: 1. Germline V gene data show CDR1 as SGHAT and CDR2 as FQNNGV. The CDR3 runs 11 residues. CDR3 sequence: CASSTSGEQFF. CDR3 sequence (DNA): TGTGCCAGCAGCACTAGCGGCGAGCAGTTCTTC.

The chain couples TRBV2 to TRBJ2-3; 8 nucleotides line up with TRBD2. Per germline, CDR1 SNHLY and CDR2 FYNNEI. This CDR3 is 14 amino acids long. Unmatched junction bases numbered 1, after V lost 5 bases and J lost 0 bases. CDR3: CASSRTSSTDTQYF. For the CDR3, the DNA is TGTGCCAGCAGTCGGACTAGCAGCACAGATACGCAGTATTTT.

The V and J genes are TRBV9 and TRBJ2-3; 7 positions agree with TRBD2. V gave up 4 bases and J gave up 0 bases; unmatched junction bases: 11. CDR3 size: 17 residues. CDR1 is SGDLS, CDR2 YYNGEE, per germline. CDR3 sequence (DNA): TGTGCCAGCAGCTTTCAATCCGGGACTACTAGCACAGATACGCAGTATTTT. It is translated as CASSFQSGTTSTDTQYF.

The chain recombines TRBV7-6 with TRBJ2-3; D remains unclear. Per germline, CDR1 SGHVS and CDR2 FNYEAQ. This CDR3 is 15 amino acids long. Trimming shortened V by 3 bases and J by 1 base, and 11 bases separated the two germline ends. The DNA of the CDR3 is TGTGCCAGCAGCTTTGAACTTGTCCGCACAGATACGCAGTATTTT. The encoded protein is CASSFELVRTDTQYF.

The rearrangement links TRBV4-3 to TRBJ1-2, with D perhaps TRBD1 (6 bases). The CDR3 has 16 amino acids. The V gene's germline CDR1 is LGHNA and CDR2 YSLEER. V lost 0 bases and J lost 5, with 16 bases in between. In DNA form, the CDR3 reads TGCGCCAGCAGCCAAGATCTAATAGGGGGTGGATATGGCTACACCTTC. Translating gives CASSQDLIGGGYGYTF.

This sequence joins TRBV2 and TRBJ2-5; 7 nucleotides agree with TRBD1. V gave up 5 bases and J gave up 1 base; unmatched junction bases: 4. CDR3 size: 14 residues. The germline CDR1 and CDR2 sequences are SNHLY and FYNNEI. The CDR3 nucleotides read TGTGCCAGCAGTCGCAGGGGGACCCAAGAGACCCAGTACTTC. Translating gives CASSRRGTQETQYF.

The V call is TRBV11-2, the J call TRBJ2-5, with TRBD2 matching over 9 bases. After removal of 1 base from V and 4 bases from J, the junction contained 4 bases not matched to a gene. The germline CDR1 and CDR2 sequences are SGHAT and FQNNGV. CDR3 length equals 15 residues. The CDR3 reads CASSLGTSAPETQYF. The CDR3 coding sequence is TGTGCCAGCAGCTTAGGGACTAGCGCCCCAGAGACCCAGTACTTC.

This clone showed up just once. The rearrangement uses TRBV18 and TRBJ1-1; TRBD1 agrees at 11 bases. The J segment lost 3 bases and the V segment lost 3 bases, leaving 3 bases of the junction unmatched. The CDR3 contains 15 residues. Per the germline V gene, CDR1 is KGHSH and CDR2 is LQKENI. CDR3 sequence: CASSPGTGGYTEAFF. As DNA, the CDR3 is TGTGCCAGCTCACCGGGGACAGGGGGATACACTGAAGCTTTCTTT.

This clone was detected a few times. The V call is TRBV25-1, the J call TRBJ1-1, with 8 bases aligning to TRBD1. Germline CDR1 and CDR2: MGHDK and SYGVNS. Trimming cost V 5 bases and J 4 bases; bases outside gene matches: 3. CDR3 size: 13 residues. This CDR3 reads CASSQGATTEAFF. CDR3 nucleotide sequence: TGTGCCAGCAGTCAGGGGGCGACCACTGAAGCTTTCTTT. The variable domain in full, completed from reference TRBV25-1 and TRBJ1-1, reads EADIYQTPRYLVIGTGKKITLECSQTMGHDKMYWYQQDPGMELHLIHYSYGVNSTEKGDLSSESTVSRIRTEHFPLTLESARPSHTSQYLCASSQGATTEAFFGQGTRLTVV.

V and J are TRBV10-2 and TRBJ2-1; the D gene is possibly TRBD1 (7 bases). The CDR3 runs 17 residues. Germline V gene sequence: CDR1 WSHSY, CDR2 SAAADI. Deletions cut 4 bases from V and 4 bases from J, with 20 bases between. The CDR3 reads CASSVAGGTQLYNEQFF. The CDR3 DNA is TGCGCCAGCAGTGTGGCAGGGGGGACGCAGCTATACAATGAGCAGTTCTTC.

This clone has more than one count but fewer than ten. This rearrangement joins TRBV2 to TRBJ1-1, with D tentatively TRBD1 (5 bases). Germline CDR1 reads SNHLY; CDR2 reads FYNNEI. The CDR3 has 14 residues. V lost 2 bases, J lost 1 base, and 8 bases lay in between. For the CDR3, the DNA is TGTGCCAGCAGTGAACAGGGATCGAACACTGAAGCTTTCTTT. Residues: CASSEQGSNTEAFF.

V is TRBV2 and J is TRBJ1-1, with 10 bases lining up with TRBD1. J was trimmed by 8 bases and V by 6 bases; bases with no gene match: 3. CDR1 is SNHLY and CDR2 is FYNNEI in the germline V gene. The CDR3 loop spans 12 amino acids. The CDR3 loop is CASRGDRGEAFF. Here the CDR3 DNA reads TGTGCCAGCAGGGGGGACAGGGGCGAAGCTTTCTTT.

Only a few counts were recorded for this clone. This rearrangement joins TRBV11-2 to TRBJ2-1; 8 bases fit TRBD2. The CDR3 covers 16 residues. Trimming took 5 bases from V and 3 from J; bases not matched to a gene: 9. The germline gives CDR1 SGHAT, CDR2 FQNNGV. Here the CDR3 reads CASSPRRSGGYNEQFF. The CDR3 DNA follows: TGTGCCAGCAGCCCCCGCCGGAGCGGGGGCTACAATGAGCAGTTCTTC.

The chain is built from TRBV7-2 and TRBJ1-5; possibly TRBD1 for D (6 bases). Germline V lookup: CDR1 SGHTA, CDR2 FQGNSA. CDR3 length equals 15 residues. Trimming stripped 5 bases from V and 6 bases from J, with 17 bases between. CDR3 amino acids: CASSRGGGGLQPQHF. Written as DNA, the CDR3 is TGTGCCAGCAGCCGGGGAGGGGGAGGGCTTCAGCCCCAGCATTTT.

The chain is built from TRBV5-1 and TRBJ1-1, with 7 bases fitting TRBD1. This CDR3 has 14 amino acids. Germline V gene sequence: CDR1 SGHRS, CDR2 YFSETQ. The J segment lost 3 bases and the V segment lost 4 bases, leaving 6 bases of the junction unmatched. CDR3 DNA sequence: TGCGCCAGCAGCAGCCGACAGGGAGACACTGAAGCTTTCTTT. It codes for CASSSRQGDTEAFF.

The chain combines TRBV7-3 with TRBJ2-3, with 11 bases lining up with TRBD1. Trimming removed 5 bases from V and 6 bases from J; junction bases left unmatched: 7. The CDR3 is 15 amino acids. The germline gives CDR1 SGHTA, CDR2 FQGTGA. The CDR3 region has the DNA TGTGCCAGCAGCCCCCGGGACAGGGGGAAGGATACGCAGTATTTT. It encodes CASSPRDRGKDTQYF.

The chain uses TRBV11-1 and TRBJ2-7, with a tentative D call TRBD2 (5 bases). Trimming removed 0 bases at V and 4 bases at J, with 7 bases between. The CDR3 consists of 13 residues. Germline V gene lookup returns CDR1 SGHAT and CDR2 FQDESV (reference sequence). The CDR3 nucleotides read TGTGCCAGCAGCTTAGCTGAGGGTTACGAGCAGTACTTC. Amino acid sequence: CASSLAEGYEQYF.

The V and J genes are TRBV7-9 and TRBJ2-1; 7 bases are a match to TRBD2. This CDR3 is built from 17 residues. The J segment lost 0 bases and the V segment lost 4 bases, leaving 9 bases of the junction unmatched. The germline gives CDR1 SEHNR, CDR2 FQNEAQ (reference sequence). The CDR3 loop reads CASSSTLSGASYNEQFF. CDR3 coding DNA: TGTGCCAGCAGCTCTACCTTAAGCGGGGCCTCCTACAATGAGCAGTTCTTC.

The V and J genes are TRBV30 and TRBJ2-5; the match to TRBD2 covers 12 bases. This CDR3 region has 17 residues. Germline-derived CDR1 and CDR2 are GTSNPN and SVGIG (reference sequence). V was clipped by 3 bases and J by 5 bases; unmatched bases: 13. The CDR3 DNA reads as TGTGCCTGGAGCATCCCTCCTAGCGGGGGGGCCCGGGAGACCCAGTACTTC. Translation: CAWSIPPSGGARETQYF.

V and J are TRBV7-9 and TRBJ2-7; 8 positions match TRBD2. Germline CDR1 is SEHNR and CDR2 is FQNEAQ (reference sequence). J was trimmed by 5 bases and V by 11 bases; bases with no gene match: 5. The CDR3 loop spans 11 amino acids. The DNA of the CDR3 is TGTGCCTGGCAAGCGGGGGACGAGCAGTACTTC. It specifies CAWQAGDEQYF.

The J gene is TRBJ2-7, the V gene TRBV28; tentative D call: TRBD1 (6 bases). Per the germline V gene, CDR1 is MDHEN and CDR2 is SYDVKM. The length of the CDR3 is 13 residues. The V gene lost 7 bases and the J gene lost 1 base, with 11 bases spanning the gap. The CDR3 here is CASTRDISYEQYF. The CDR3 DNA is TGTGCCAGCACCCGGGACATATCCTACGAGCAGTACTTC.

The chain recombines TRBV9 with TRBJ1-6; maybe TRBD1 (6 bases). V lost 4 bases, J lost 6 bases, and 17 bases lay in between. Germline V lookup: CDR1 SGDLS, CDR2 YYNGEE. This CDR3 is built from 16 residues. The CDR3 here is CASSSTGLPSNSPLHF. The CDR3 coding sequence is TGTGCCAGCAGCTCTACAGGGCTCCCTAGTAATTCACCCCTCCACTTT.

The rearrangement links TRBV6-5 to TRBJ1-6, with 9 bases lining up with TRBD1. V trimming: 0 bases; J trimming: 7 bases; junction bases outside the gene matches: 4. CDR3 length: 16 amino acids. Looked up from germline, CDR1 is MNHEY and CDR2 is SVGAGI. CDR3 loop: CASSYSQGARNSPLHF. The CDR3 DNA reads as TGTGCCAGCAGTTACTCACAGGGGGCGCGGAATTCACCCCTCCACTTT.

The chain recombines TRBV19 with TRBJ1-1; possible D gene TRBD1, 5 bases. CDR3 length: 17 amino acids. V lost 1 base, J lost 4 bases, and 19 bases lay in between. The germline V gene has CDR1 LNHDA and CDR2 SQIVND (reference sequence). This CDR3 reads CASSIGAAGWRGTEAFF. DNA for the CDR3: TGTGCCAGTAGTATAGGAGCCGCGGGATGGAGGGGCACTGAAGCTTTCTTT. Filled out from reference TRBV19 and TRBJ1-1, the complete variable domain reads DGGITQSPKYLFRKEGQNVTLSCEQNLNHDAMYWYRQDPGQGLRLIYYSQIVNDFQKGDIAEGYSVSREKKESFPLTVTSAQKNPTAFYLCASSIGAAGWRGTEAFFGQGTRLTVV.

J is TRBJ2-5 and V is TRBV9, with TRBD1 as a possible D gene (5 bases). Germline loops: CDR1 SGDLS, CDR2 YYNGEE. Between the trimmed V and J ends, which lost 3 bases and 0 bases, there was a span of 15 bases. The CDR3 contains 16 residues. The CDR3 is CASSARLSGHQETQYF. The DNA for the CDR3 is TGTGCCAGCAGCGCGAGATTATCAGGGCACCAAGAGACCCAGTACTTC.

The gene calls are TRBV6-1 and TRBJ2-7, with D hard to call. Germline lookup yields CDR1 MNHNS and CDR2 SASEGT. The CDR3 runs to 13 residues. Trimming took off 6 bases at V and 2 bases at J, with 11 bases between the two ends. CDR3: CASRTLLTYEQYF. CDR3 nucleotides: TGTGCCAGCAGGACTCTCCTTACCTACGAGCAGTACTTC.

Here the CDR3 reads CASRRGDRATNEKLFF. CDR3 sequence (DNA): TGTGCCAGCAGGAGAGGAGACAGGGCTACTAATGAAAAACTGTTTTTT. The rearrangement links TRBV28 to TRBJ1-4; 7 positions agree with TRBD1. The trim removed 6 bases at V and 2 bases at J, leaving 9 bases unmatched. This CDR3 is built from 16 residues. Germline V gene data show CDR1 as MDHEN and CDR2 as SYDVKM.

CDR3 DNA: TGCGCCAGCCAAGGTGAGGGCGCCAGTACGCAGTATTTT. Protein product: CASQGEGASTQYF. The chain has TRBV5-1 and TRBJ2-3; perhaps TRBD2 as D (5 bases). Trimming shortened V by 7 bases and J by 8 bases, and 17 bases separated the two germline ends. The CDR3 is 13 residues long. Germline V CDR1 and CDR2: SGHRS, YFSETQ.

This chain links TRBV2 with TRBJ1-1; D gene uncertain. V was pared by 7 bases and J by 11 bases, with 14 bases between. From germline, CDR1 is SNHLY and CDR2 FYNNEI. The CDR3 spans 11 residues. The CDR3 is CASISNTEAFF. CDR3 DNA sequence: TGTGCCAGCATATCTAATACCGAGGCTTTCTTT.